This T cell receptor (beta chain) appears in the sequencing data of a study of post-analysis software for immune sequencing data. The study, taken as a whole, reports: Patients carried roughly five TRBV segments more frequently than controls did, and TRBV5-6, TRBV5-1 and TRBV20-1 were among them.

Included in the TCR beta cDNA libraries were unique molecular identifiers. TCRdb re-analysed the PCR reads in MiXCR, keeping a single row per CDR3 protein. The sample carries 350,000 to 500,000 distinct CDR3 sequences, about 39% recorded once. V trimming: 1 base; J trimming: 9 bases; junction bases outside the gene matches: 6. The germline V gene encodes CDR1 LGHDT and CDR2 YNNKEL (reference sequence). CDR3 length: 15 residues. Details on this clonotype: The target antigen is unknown.

The chain has TRBV3-1 and TRBJ2-1; TRBD2 matches at 10 bases. The sequence came from a girl aged 2 to 10 with multiple sclerosis. The source material was blood. CDR3 DNA sequence: TGTGCCAGCAGCCAAGGGGGTAGCGGGAGGATTGAGCAGTTCTTC. Residues: CASSQGGSGRIEQFF.